The 5 T cell receptor beta chains below all came from one sample that was sequenced in a study of identical twins. TCRdb processed the 5' RACE reads anew with MiXCR; each CDR3 protein has one entry. This sample yields about 1.7 million distinct CDR3 sequences, of which roughly 35% are seen a single time; less than 0.35% belongs to the top ten. The specimen sequenced was cord blood. Receptors were obtained from a newborn girl in good health.

This clonotype was observed many times. The V gene is TRBV15, the J gene TRBJ2-3, with D possibly TRBD1 on 6 matching bases. This CDR3 has 14 residues. V dropped 6 bases and J dropped 4 bases, with 14 bases sitting between them. Per the germline V gene, CDR1 is LNHNV and CDR2 is YYDKDF (reference sequence). CDR3 residues: CATRRDTFSDTQYF. In DNA, the CDR3 is TGTGCCACCAGAAGGGACACTTTTTCAGATACGCAGTATTTT.

J is TRBJ2-7 and V is TRBV9; 8 bases align to TRBD2. From germline, CDR1 is SGDLS and CDR2 YYNGEE. The CDR3 is 15 amino acids. V lost 0 bases, J lost 7 bases, and 9 bases stayed unmatched. CDR3 bases: TGTGCCAGCAGCGTAGCGAGCGGGGGCTACAATGAGCAGTACTTC. It encodes CASSVASGGYNEQYF.

The chain couples TRBV20-1 to TRBJ2-1; 7 bases fit TRBD2. The CDR3 length is 14 residues. Germline CDR1 reads DFQATT; CDR2 reads SNEGSKA (reference sequence). V lost 1 base and J lost 4; bases outside the gene matches: 4. The CDR3 DNA is TGCAGTGCTAGAGCCCTAGCGGAGTACAATGAGCAGTTCTTC. It is translated as CSARALAEYNEQFF.

Only a few counts were recorded for this clonotype. The rearrangement links TRBV5-1 to TRBJ2-7, with D tentatively TRBD1 (5 bases). Germline lookup yields CDR1 SGHRS and CDR2 YFSETQ. CDR3 length: 16 amino acids. Trimming took off 1 base at V and 4 bases at J, with 18 bases between the two ends. The chain's CDR3 is CASSLRFPRVGYEQYF. CDR3 bases: TGCGCCAGCAGCTTGAGGTTCCCCAGGGTTGGGTACGAGCAGTACTTC.

As regards this clonotype: One junction end does not reproduce the germline sequence, and a read error may be involved. CDR3 protein: CAISELAGGAADTLYF. CDR3 DNA sequence: TGTGCCATCAGTGAGCTCGCGGGGGGGGCGGCAGATACGCTGTATTTT. This sequence joins TRBV10-3 and TRBJ2-3, with 9 bases lining up with TRBD2. Germline-derived CDR1 and CDR2 are ENHRY and SYGVKD. This CDR3 contains 16 residues.